The 9 T cell receptor beta chains listed next were all sequenced from one sample in a study of CD8+ T cells in alopecia areata. In each case, RNA was isolated and then reverse transcribed into cDNA as the sequencing template. Only in-frame clones appear in the TCRdb table, and some are missing; sequencing was by immunoSEQ multiplex PCR. This sample has roughly 200,000 clones, with around 60% found just once. Documented treatment: oral pan-JAK inhibitor, 5-10 mg twice daily. The sample here was CD8+ T cells sorted from blood, taken at week 24, from a patient treated with tofacitinib. Every receptor here comes from a human donor with alopecia areata.

CDR3 protein: CASDPSSSTDTQYF. The CDR3, as DNA: TGTGCCAGTGATCCTAGTTCCAGCACAGATACGCAGTATTTT. The chain recombines TRBV28 with TRBJ2-3; D gene ambiguous. Trimming pared 9 bases from V and 0 bases from J, leaving 13 bases between. The CDR3 spans 14 residues. The germline V gene has CDR1 MDHEN and CDR2 SYDVKM.

The chain uses TRBV27 and TRBJ2-1; 9 nucleotides line up with TRBD1. Germline values: CDR1 MNHEY, CDR2 SMNVEV (reference sequence). Trimming took 5 bases from V and 4 from J; bases not matched to a gene: 9. CDR3 length equals 16 residues. In nucleotides, the CDR3 is TGTGCCAGCAGTCCGTGGACAGGGGACCTATACAATGAGCAGTTCTTC. Its translation: CASSPWTGDLYNEQFF.

The chain links TRBV15 to TRBJ1-5, with a possible D match to TRBD1 (5 bases). Germline-derived CDR1 and CDR2 are LNHNV and YYDKDF (reference sequence). The germline V and J ends were trimmed by 4 bases and 4 bases, with 14 bases remaining between them. The CDR3 is 15 residues long. CDR3 amino acids: CATSKQDLGNQPQHF. The CDR3 DNA sequence: TGTGCCACCAGCAAACAGGATCTAGGGAATCAGCCCCAGCATTTT.

The chain couples TRBV14 to TRBJ1-2, with unresolved D. This CDR3 spans 13 amino acids. V lost 1 base and J lost 4, with 7 bases in between. Germline V gives CDR1 SGHDN, CDR2 FVKESK. CDR3 region: CASSQGMFYGYTF. As DNA, the CDR3 is TGTGCCAGCAGCCAAGGCATGTTCTATGGCTACACCTTC.

The chain has TRBV5-1 and TRBJ1-2; tentative D call: TRBD1 (5 bases). With 1 base removed from V and 2 bases from J, the gap between germline ends came to 12 bases. The CDR3 is 15 residues long. Germline assignment: CDR1 SGHRS and CDR2 YFSETQ. The CDR3 DNA reads as TGCGCCAGCAGCTTGCGAGGACACTTGAACTATGGCTACACCTTC. Amino acids: CASSLRGHLNYGYTF.

This clone was detected a few times. V is TRBV6-5 and J is TRBJ2-3, with D possibly called TRBD1 or TRBD2 (6 bases each). The CDR3 covers 15 residues. V lost 5 bases to trimming and J lost 0 bases, with 12 bases between them. Per germline, CDR1 MNHEY and CDR2 SVGAGI. The CDR3 DNA reads TGTGCCAGCAGTCCCCCGGGGGCCAGCACAGATACGCAGTATTTT. Its protein is CASSPPGASTDTQYF.

This chain joins TRBV7-6 and TRBJ2-3; 7 nucleotides line up with TRBD2. Germline lookup yields CDR1 SGHVS and CDR2 FNYEAQ. This CDR3 spans 15 amino acids. Losses at the gene ends were 7 bases for V and 1 base for J; bases not matched to a gene: 8. The CDR3: CASTRGRVGTDTQYF. CDR3 nucleotide sequence: TGTGCCAGCACCCGAGGGAGGGTCGGCACAGATACGCAGTATTTT.

This chain joins TRBV30 and TRBJ2-7; D perhaps matches TRBD1 (5 bases). Germline V gene lookup returns CDR1 GTSNPN and CDR2 SVGIG (reference sequence). CDR3 length: 12 residues. Trimming shortened V by 5 bases and J by 0 bases, and 8 bases separated the two germline ends. In DNA form, the CDR3 reads TGTGCCTGGGGACATAGCTCCTACGAGCAGTACTTC. This encodes CAWGHSSYEQYF.

This clone was seen more than once but under ten times. The genes are TRBV10-2 and TRBJ2-1; D not certain. Trimming cost V 3 bases and J 0 bases, with 6 bases left between them. Germline loops: CDR1 WSHSY, CDR2 SAAADI. The CDR3 contains 14 residues. The CDR3 DNA is TGCGCCAGCAGTGAACTCAGCTCCTACAATGAGCAGTTCTTC. It encodes CASSELSSYNEQFF.